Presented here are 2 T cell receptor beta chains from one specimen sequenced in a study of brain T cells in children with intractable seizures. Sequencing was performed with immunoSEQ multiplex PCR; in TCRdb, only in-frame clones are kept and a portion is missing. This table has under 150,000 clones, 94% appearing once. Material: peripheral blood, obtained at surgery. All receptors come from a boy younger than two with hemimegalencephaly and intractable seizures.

CDR3 nucleotide sequence: TGTGCCATCAGTGAGCCTTGTGGGCAGCGGGAGGTCCGATGTGGTGAGCAGTTCTTC. Its translation is CAISEPCGQREVRCGEQFF. V is TRBV10-3 and J is TRBJ2-1; TRBD2 aligns across 9 bases. The CDR3 totals 19 residues. V shed 2 bases, J shed 9 bases, and the junction held 20 bases outside the gene matches. CDR1 and CDR2 from the germline V gene are ENHRY and SYGVKD.

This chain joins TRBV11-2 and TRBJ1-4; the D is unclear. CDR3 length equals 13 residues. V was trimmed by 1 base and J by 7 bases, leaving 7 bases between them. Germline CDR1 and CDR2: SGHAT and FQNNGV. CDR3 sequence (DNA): TGTGCCAGCAGCTTAGTACGGGGTGAAAAACTGTTTTTT. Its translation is CASSLVRGEKLFF.